This TCR beta chain was recovered during a study of T cell responses to AZD1222 COVID-19 vaccine. The ends lost 3 bases at V and 0 bases at J; junction bases unmatched: 5. Germline V lookup: CDR1 LNHDA, CDR2 SQIVND (reference sequence). This CDR3 spans 16 amino acids. Profiling relied on immunoSEQ multiplex PCR, and the TCRdb table lists in-frame clones only, not all of them. The table has about 99,000 clones, approximately 89% seen once. The TCR was taken from an adult who received the MenACWY meningococcal vaccine as a control. This chain links TRBV19 with TRBJ1-3, with 7 positions matching TRBD1. The starting material was peripheral blood, obtained 28 days after the second dose of the MenACWY control vaccine. This CDR3 is CASSMVAGGSGNTIYF. The CDR3 DNA is TGTGCCAGTAGTATGGTGGCAGGGGGCTCTGGAAACACCATATATTTT. Full variable domain (rest looked up from reference TRBV19 and TRBJ1-3): DGGITQSPKYLFRKEGQNVTLSCEQNLNHDAMYWYRQDPGQGLRLIYYSQIVNDFQKGDIAEGYSVSREKKESFPLTVTSAQKNPTAFYLCASSMVAGGSGNTIYFGEGSWLTVV.